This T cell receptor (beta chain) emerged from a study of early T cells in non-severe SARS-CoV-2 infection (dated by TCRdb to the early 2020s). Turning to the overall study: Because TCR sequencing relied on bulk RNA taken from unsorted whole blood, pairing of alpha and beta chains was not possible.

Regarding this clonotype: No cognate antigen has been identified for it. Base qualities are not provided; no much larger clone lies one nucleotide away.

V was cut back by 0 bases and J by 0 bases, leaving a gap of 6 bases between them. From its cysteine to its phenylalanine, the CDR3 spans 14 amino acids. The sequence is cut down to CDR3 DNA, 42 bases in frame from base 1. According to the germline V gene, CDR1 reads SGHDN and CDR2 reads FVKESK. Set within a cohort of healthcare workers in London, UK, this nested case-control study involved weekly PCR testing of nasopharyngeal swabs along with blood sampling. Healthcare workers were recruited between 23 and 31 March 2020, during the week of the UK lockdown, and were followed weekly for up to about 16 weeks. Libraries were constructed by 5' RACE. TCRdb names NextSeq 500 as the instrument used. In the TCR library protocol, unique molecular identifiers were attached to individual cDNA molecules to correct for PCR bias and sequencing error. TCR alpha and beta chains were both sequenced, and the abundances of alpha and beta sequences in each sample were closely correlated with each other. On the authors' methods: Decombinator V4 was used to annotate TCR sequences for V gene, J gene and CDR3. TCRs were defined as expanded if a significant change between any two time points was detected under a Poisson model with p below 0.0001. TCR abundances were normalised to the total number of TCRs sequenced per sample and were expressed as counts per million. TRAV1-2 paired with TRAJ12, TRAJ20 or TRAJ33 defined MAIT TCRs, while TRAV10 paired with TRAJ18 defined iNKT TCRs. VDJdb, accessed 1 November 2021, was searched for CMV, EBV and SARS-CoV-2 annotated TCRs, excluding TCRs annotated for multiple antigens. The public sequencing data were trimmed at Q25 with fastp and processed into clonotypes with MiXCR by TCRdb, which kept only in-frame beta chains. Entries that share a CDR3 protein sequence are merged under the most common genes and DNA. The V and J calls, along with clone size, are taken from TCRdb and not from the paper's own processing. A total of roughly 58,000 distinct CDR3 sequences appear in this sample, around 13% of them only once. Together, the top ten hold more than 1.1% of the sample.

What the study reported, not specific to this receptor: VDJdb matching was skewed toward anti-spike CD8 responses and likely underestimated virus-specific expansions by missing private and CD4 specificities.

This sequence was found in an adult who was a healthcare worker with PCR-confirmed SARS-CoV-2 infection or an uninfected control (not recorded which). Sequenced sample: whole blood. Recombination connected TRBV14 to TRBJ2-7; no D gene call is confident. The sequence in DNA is TGTGCCAGCAGCCAAGAACCGCTCTCCTACGAGCAGTACTTC. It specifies CASSQEPLSYEQYF.